Given below is one T cell receptor (beta chain) in context. The data originate from a study of shared clonotypes between healthy human individuals. The germline V gene encodes CDR1 GTSNPN and CDR2 SVGIG (reference sequence). This CDR3 contains 14 residues. Trimming took 4 bases from V and 4 from J; bases not matched to a gene: 8. Sequencing used immunoSEQ multiplex PCR; TCRdb keeps in-frame clones, though not all of them. The table has 2,100,000 or so clones, approximately 94% seen once. The sequence derives from a young man in good health. Sequencing was carried out using naive CD4+ T cells sorted from blood. Subset defined: CD45RA+ positively selected. The chain has TRBV30 and TRBJ1-2, with 8 positions matching TRBD1. CDR3 nucleotide sequence: TGTGCCTGGACAGGGGGCGCGAGGGTCTATGGCTACACCTTC. Translating gives CAWTGGARVYGYTF.